This T cell receptor beta chain was captured in a study of shared clonotypes between healthy human individuals. Libraries were prepared by immunoSEQ multiplex PCR; TCRdb keeps only in-frame clonotypes and omits some of them. This table holds 2 million to 2.5 million clones, roughly 92% found once. General study points: Rarefaction gave evidence that sorted-subset sequencing remained incomplete despite large depth. Unshared clonotypes carried lower generation probabilities than those common to all four donors.

With regard to this clone: Its antigen remains unidentified.

The CDR3 has 14 amino acids. V lost 1 base, J lost 5 bases, and 5 bases stayed unmatched. Germline V gene sequence: CDR1 MNHNS, CDR2 SASEGT. V is TRBV6-1 and J is TRBJ2-7; 7 bases match TRBD2. This receptor was identified in a man aged 18 to 30 in good health. Some clones in this sample may be carry-over from other donors' samples. The sample was naive CD4+ T cells from PBMCs. Sample subset: CD45RA+ positively selected. This CDR3 reads CASSEVGGLHEQYF. CDR3 bases: TGTGCCAGCAGTGAAGTCGGGGGGTTACACGAGCAGTACTTC.